This T cell receptor beta chain was identified during a study of low-dose radiotherapy and immunotherapy resistance in tumors. The CDR3 totals 14 residues. Losses at the gene ends were 3 bases for V and 4 bases for J; bases not matched to a gene: 7. CDR1 and CDR2 (germline): DFQATT, SNEGSKA (reference sequence). Time point of the sample: after trial treatment. Treatment indicated: LDRT plus nivolumab, ipilimumab, low-dose cyclophosphamide and aspirin (RACIN trial). Low-dose radiotherapy and low-dose cyclophosphamide, together with aspirin, ipilimumab and nivolumab, were given to donors. Many counts were recorded for this clonotype. Alpha and beta chains were covered, as first-strand cDNA relied on TRAV- and TRBV-specific primers. The authors ran around 20 PCR cycles to amplify TCRs with a constant-region primer and V-primer adapter. TCRdb independently ran MiXCR on the reads; one entry per CDR3 protein. The sample has around 80,000 distinct CDR3 sequences; roughly 17% are singletons.

The chain uses TRBV20-1 and TRBJ2-7; TRBD2 aligns across 9 bases. The source is a male donor with prostate cancer. The sample consisted of PBMCs, taken after low-dose radiotherapy plus immunotherapy. The CDR3 is CSARDSGSLYEQYF. In DNA, the CDR3 is TGCAGTGCTAGGGATAGCGGGAGCTTATACGAGCAGTACTTC.